This T cell receptor (beta chain) was captured by sequencing in a study of T cell clonality in common variable immunodeficiency. Study-level findings and limits: Common variable immunodeficiency TCR beta sequences reportedly had fewer deletions and N-nucleotide insertions. Compared with healthy controls, CVID subjects showed increased TCRbeta clonality, mostly in about a third.

Clones were sequenced by immunoSEQ multiplex PCR, and TCRdb holds only the in-frame ones, with some missing. The sample includes about 26,000 clones, none of them occurring once. For at least one year, all CVID subjects received replacement immunoglobulin. No CVID subject was ill or on immunomodulatory drugs when sampled. This clone is classed as medium-sized. What it binds is unknown. One junction end does not reproduce the germline sequence, and a read error may be involved. Read data end 3 residues before the CDR3 end; the end is taken from the germline J gene. CDR1 and CDR2 (germline): LGHNA, YNFKEQ. The CDR3 sequence is 18 residues long.

This TCR was sampled from a human donor with common variable immunodeficiency. Sequencing used peripheral blood mononuclear cells. The chain recombines TRBV4-2 with TRBJ2-2; 9 bases map to TRBD2. Partial CDR3 DNA: TGCGCCAGCAGCCAAGACCGGTTGGCTAGCGGGATTTACGGGGAG. It encodes CASSQDRLASGIYGE. The complete CDR3 sequence is CASSQDRLASGIYGELFF.